These 7 T cell receptor beta chains share one sample of origin, sequenced in a study of CD8 T cells in ankylosing spondylitis. Each CDR3 protein is one row after TCRdb ran MiXCR on the 5' RACE reads. The sample includes 350,000 or so distinct CDR3 sequences, roughly 10% of them seen just once. Material for sequencing was blood, either unsorted or a sorted T cell fraction (not recorded which). The receptors were sampled from a female donor with ankylosing spondylitis or in good health (not recorded which).

Many counts were recorded for this clonotype. This rearrangement joins TRBV12-3 or TRBV12-4 to TRBJ2-4, with 8 bases identical to TRBD1. V dropped 4 bases and J dropped 2; count of bases not matched to a gene: 7. The CDR3 sequence is 16 residues long. The CDR3 loop reads CASSSQNRGTKNIQYF. CDR3 in DNA: TGTGCCAGCAGTTCCCAAAACAGGGGGACCAAAAACATTCAGTACTTC.

This clonotype was detected many times. V usage is TRBV10-1 and J usage is TRBJ2-7; 9 bases match TRBD1. The CDR3 is 11 amino acids. V trimming: 10 bases; J trimming: 5 bases; junction bases outside the gene matches: 3. Germline V gene data show CDR1 as WNHNN and CDR2 as SYGVQD (reference sequence). CDR3 sequence: CATRTGDEQYF. The CDR3 bases are TGCGCCACGAGGACAGGGGACGAGCAGTACTTC.

This clonotype came up many times. This chain connects TRBV20-1 to TRBJ2-3, with D hard to call. The CDR3 runs 16 residues. Trimming cost V 4 bases and J 0 bases, with 17 bases left between them. Germline V CDR1 and CDR2: DFQATT, SNEGSKA (reference sequence). The DNA for the CDR3 is TGCAGTGCTATGCACGGATTGCACTCTAGCACAGATACGCAGTATTTT. Residues: CSAMHGLHSSTDTQYF.

This clonotype was seen more than once but under ten times. The chain is built from TRBV5-8 and TRBJ2-7; 7 nucleotides agree with TRBD2. The germline CDR1 and CDR2 sequences are SGHTS and YDEGEE. CDR3 length equals 15 residues. The V and J ends lost 2 bases and 3 bases, in that order; junction bases with no gene match: 8. DNA of the CDR3: TGTGCCAGCAGCTTAGTGGGTGGGGACTACTACGAGCAGTACTTC. It codes for CASSLVGGDYYEQYF. The complete variable domain, with remaining parts taken from reference TRBV5-8 and TRBJ2-7, reads EAGVTQSPTHLIKTRGQQATLRCSPISGHTSVYWYQQALGLGLQFLLWYDEGEERNRGNFPPRFSGRQFPNYSSELNVNALELEDSALYLCASSLVGGDYYEQYFGPGTRLTVT.

This clonotype was seen a handful of times. The rearrangement joins TRBV27 to TRBJ2-5; no clear D. CDR3 length: 13 residues. V lost 5 bases, J lost 5 bases, and 12 bases lay in between. CDR1 MNHEY and CDR2 SMNVEV come from the germline V gene (reference sequence). In nucleotides, the CDR3 is TGTGCCAGCAGTCGACTCTCCCGCGAGACCCAGTACTTC. Translated, it gives CASSRLSRETQYF.

This clonotype was detected many times. This chain uses TRBV7-2 with TRBJ2-7; 12 nucleotides match TRBD2. Germline CDR1 is SGHTA and CDR2 is FQGNSA. V lost 5 bases to trimming and J lost 4 bases; unmatched junction nucleotides: 6. The CDR3 runs 15 residues. The CDR3 DNA is TGTGCCAGCAGCCAGACTAGCGGGAGTCTTTACGAGCAGTACTTC. Encoded protein: CASSQTSGSLYEQYF.

At least ten counts were recorded for this clonotype. V usage is TRBV5-1 and J usage is TRBJ1-1; maybe TRBD1 (5 bases). The CDR3 consists of 14 residues. Germline V CDR1 and CDR2: SGHRS, YFSETQ. V lost 0 bases, J lost 3 bases, and 9 bases lay in between. The CDR3 loop is CASSLGGGDTEAFF. The CDR3 DNA follows: TGCGCCAGCAGCTTGGGGGGAGGGGACACTGAAGCTTTCTTT.